The 10 T cell receptor beta chains below all came from one sample that was sequenced in a study of T cells in Graves' hyperthyroidism and ophthalmopathy. There were TCR beta CDR3 regions amplified from RNA transcripts. The HTBI primer set was used in a first-round RT-PCR of the TCR CDR3. Using its own MiXCR run on the multiplex PCR reads, TCRdb lists one record per CDR3 protein. The top ten hold over 12% of the sample, which has some 440,000 distinct CDR3 sequences, around a sixth seen once. Sequencing was carried out using blood. Every receptor here comes from a woman between 18 and 29 years old with Graves' hyperthyroidism.

This clonotype was recorded a few times. The genes are TRBV5-1 and TRBJ1-1; no definite D call. This CDR3 spans 16 amino acids. Per germline, CDR1 SGHRS and CDR2 YFSETQ. V was cut by 0 bases and J by 8 bases, with 20 bases left in between. In DNA, the CDR3 is TGCGCCAGCAGCTTGGACATTCTCCGGCATTTCGGCGAAGCTTTCTTT. Encoded protein: CASSLDILRHFGEAFF.

This clonotype was picked up many times. The gene calls are TRBV20-1 and TRBJ2-1; possible D gene TRBD2, 6 bases. CDR1 and CDR2 from the germline V gene are DFQATT and SNEGSKA (reference sequence). V was pared by 2 bases and J by 4 bases, with 15 bases between. The CDR3 runs to 15 residues. The CDR3 sequence is CSARQRANRYNEQFF. CDR3 nucleotide sequence: TGCAGTGCTAGACAGCGGGCGAACCGTTACAATGAGCAGTTCTTC.

This rearrangement joins TRBV19 to TRBJ1-2, with 7 nucleotides matching TRBD1. CDR1 and CDR2 (germline): LNHDA, SQIVND (reference sequence). The V and J ends lost 9 bases and 4 bases, in that order; junction bases with no gene match: 17. This CDR3 comprises 16 residues. The CDR3 DNA reads TGTGCCAGCTTAAGGGACAGTAACTCTGACATCTATGGCTACACCTTC. Protein: CASLRDSNSDIYGYTF.

This clonotype was counted only a few times. This chain joins TRBV12-5 and TRBJ2-1; TRBD2 matches at 8 bases. The CDR3 runs 16 residues. CDR1 and CDR2 from the germline V gene are LGHNT and FRNRAP. The trim removed 0 bases at V and 9 bases at J, leaving 10 bases unmatched. The CDR3 reads CASGLVHGGAGVEQFF. The CDR3 coding sequence is TGTGCTAGTGGTTTGGTACACGGGGGGGCCGGAGTTGAGCAGTTCTTC.

There are a few counts of this clonotype. This chain joins TRBV5-1 and TRBJ1-1; 8 bases map to TRBD1. The V segment lost 5 bases and the J segment 7 bases; nucleotides outside the gene matches: 1. The CDR3 is made up of 11 amino acids. Germline CDR1 and CDR2: SGHRS and YFSETQ. The DNA of the CDR3 is TGCGCCAGCAGGGACAGGGTTGAAGCTTTCTTT. Translating gives CASRDRVEAFF.

This clonotype has ten or more counts. The rearrangement uses TRBV20-1 and TRBJ2-3; D is tentatively TRBD1 or TRBD2 (6 bases each). The V gene lost 3 bases and the J gene lost 3 bases, with 16 bases spanning the gap. Germline V gene sequence: CDR1 DFQATT, CDR2 SNEGSKA (reference sequence). This CDR3 spans 15 amino acids. The CDR3 sequence: CSASWGRGRTDTQYF. CDR3 DNA sequence: TGCAGTGCTAGTTGGGGGCGGGGTCGTACAGATACGCAGTATTTT.

V is TRBV20-1 and J is TRBJ1-2, with TRBD1 as a possible D gene (5 bases). The CDR3 runs to 15 residues. Looked up from germline, CDR1 is DFQATT and CDR2 is SNEGSKA (reference sequence). V lost 1 base and J lost 2, with 14 bases in between. The CDR3 sequence is CSARAGSTLNYGYTF. In DNA, the CDR3 is TGCAGTGCTAGAGCAGGGTCCACTCTCAACTATGGCTACACCTTC.

This chain connects TRBV6-1 to TRBJ2-2, with no clear D. From germline, CDR1 is MNHNS and CDR2 SASEGT. CDR3 length equals 15 residues. With 5 bases removed from V and 0 bases from J, the gap between germline ends came to 10 bases. CDR3 protein: CASSFRGTNTGELFF. The CDR3 DNA is TGTGCCAGCAGTTTTAGAGGAACGAACACCGGGGAGCTGTTTTTT.

This chain connects TRBV14 to TRBJ2-7, with D perhaps matching TRBD1 or TRBD2 (6 bases each). The CDR3 loop spans 16 amino acids. V dropped 6 bases and J dropped 3 bases, with 21 bases sitting between them. Looked up from germline, CDR1 is SGHDN and CDR2 is FVKESK. Here the CDR3 reads CASSQFGGGLIYEQYF. The CDR3 DNA reads as TGTGCCAGCAGTCAATTCGGGGGCGGGCTTATCTACGAGCAGTACTTC.

This clonotype was counted ten times or more. The chain carries TRBV11-2 and TRBJ2-7, with 7 nucleotides matching TRBD1. The germline V gene has CDR1 SGHAT and CDR2 FQNNGV. The CDR3 covers 16 residues. V trimming: 5 bases; J trimming: 2 bases; junction bases outside the gene matches: 12. This chain's CDR3 is CASSDHPTGIPYEQYF. The CDR3 DNA reads as TGTGCCAGCAGCGACCACCCGACAGGGATCCCCTACGAGCAGTACTTC.